This record covers a single T cell receptor (beta chain). The antigen is not known. This sample is part of a study of T cell responses to AZD1222 COVID-19 vaccine. Study-wide results and caveats: With two AZD1222 doses given, Spike-specific TCR breadth and depth both rose. There were mostly white British donors and more females than males, and clonal diversity was possibly underestimated. Only a handful of AZD1222 recipients were seropositive at baseline.

The germline gives CDR1 MDHEN, CDR2 SYDVKM. This CDR3 contains 13 residues. V shed 7 bases and J shed 1 base, with 11 bases lying between them. Assay: immunoSEQ multiplex PCR; the TCRdb copy retains only in-frame clones and omits some. Of 150,000 to 200,000 clones listed, approximately 90% were seen once; the top ten hold 5% to 7%. This rearrangement joins TRBV28 to TRBJ2-7, with D possibly matching TRBD2 (5 bases). The source is an adult in good health. This sample comprised peripheral blood, obtained on day 0 of AZD1222 vaccination. The CDR3 spells CASTPPGSYEQYF. CDR3 nucleotide sequence: TGTGCCAGCACCCCACCGGGATCCTACGAGCAGTACTTC.